This is a list of T cell receptor beta chains from one sample in a study of blood T cell repertoires in COVID-19. Sequencing used immunoSEQ multiplex PCR; TCRdb keeps in-frame clones, though not all of them. The top ten clones hold around 2.3% of a sample with fewer than 250,000 clones, under 90% of them seen once. The sample taken for sequencing was peripheral blood. These TCRs come from a woman aged 40 to 50 with active or convalescent COVID-19. CDR3s include the opening cysteine and the closing phenylalanine or tryptophan. The order of the fields is V gene, J gene, clone size, D gene, CDR3 DNA, CDR3 protein. The D gene is left open where the match is weak. The size field is filled for only some rows; it gives once, few, many or a size class.

v_gene: TRBV19; j_gene: TRBJ1-4; abundance: few; d_gene: TRBD1; CDR3nt: TGTGCCAGTAGCCGCGGGACAGGCGAAAGTAATGAAAAACTGTTTTTT; CDR3aa: CASSRGTGESNEKLFF
v_gene: TRBV2; j_gene: TRBJ2-5; abundance: NA; d_gene: NA; CDR3nt: TGTGCCAGCAGTGGATCGGGGGGCAGGGAGACCCAGTACTTC; CDR3aa: CASSGSGGRETQYF
v_gene: TRBV12-3/TRBV12-4; j_gene: TRBJ1-5; abundance: few; d_gene: NA; CDR3nt: TGTGCCAGCAGTGACAGTACATTACAGCCCCAGCATTTT; CDR3aa: CASSDSTLQPQHF
v_gene: TRBV19; j_gene: TRBJ2-5; abundance: NA; d_gene: TRBD2; CDR3nt: TGTGCCAGTCACGAGAGCGGGGAAGGCCAAGAGACCCAGTACTTC; CDR3aa: CASHESGEGQETQYF
v_gene: TRBV30; j_gene: TRBJ2-7; abundance: NA; d_gene: NA; CDR3nt: TGTGCCTGGAGCAGGGTGGGCGAGCAGTACTTC; CDR3aa: CAWSRVGEQYF
v_gene: TRBV6-5; j_gene: TRBJ2-5; abundance: NA; d_gene: NA; CDR3nt: TGTGCCAGCAGTTACCGGGCAGGGGAGACCCAGTACTTC; CDR3aa: CASSYRAGETQYF
v_gene: TRBV12-5; j_gene: TRBJ1-5; abundance: once; d_gene: TRBD1; CDR3nt: TGTGCTAGTGGTTTGGTCATGACAGGGTCCAATCAGCCCCAGCATTTT; CDR3aa: CASGLVMTGSNQPQHF
v_gene: TRBV11-2; j_gene: TRBJ1-5; abundance: NA; d_gene: TRBD1; CDR3nt: TGTGCCAGCAGGCCGACAGGGTGGAGCTTTTCGTGGCCCCAGCATTTT; CDR3aa: CASRPTGWSFSWPQHF
v_gene: TRBV19; j_gene: TRBJ2-1; abundance: NA; d_gene: TRBD2; CDR3nt: TGTGCCAGTAGTATAGCGGGAGGAGATGAGCAGTTCTTC; CDR3aa: CASSIAGGDEQFF
v_gene: TRBV13; j_gene: TRBJ2-7; abundance: NA; d_gene: TRBD2; CDR3nt: TGTGCCAGCAGCTCGGGACTAGCGGCCTACGAGCAGTACTTC; CDR3aa: CASSSGLAAYEQYF
v_gene: TRBV30; j_gene: TRBJ2-3; abundance: NA; d_gene: NA; CDR3nt: TGTGCCTGGAGTGCCGCCGTGTCGGGTACGCAGTATTTT; CDR3aa: CAWSAAVSGTQYF
v_gene: TRBV19; j_gene: TRBJ1-4; abundance: NA; d_gene: NA; CDR3nt: TGTGCCAGTACCTACGGGACTTATAATGAAAAACTGTTTTTT; CDR3aa: CASTYGTYNEKLFF
v_gene: TRBV5-4; j_gene: TRBJ2-7; abundance: NA; d_gene: NA; CDR3nt: TGTGCCAGCAGCTTGGAGCAGGGGTTCTACGAGCAGTACTTC; CDR3aa: CASSLEQGFYEQYF
v_gene: TRBV24-1; j_gene: TRBJ2-2; abundance: NA; d_gene: TRBD1; CDR3nt: TGTGCCACCAGTGACCCCGACAGGGTCGGGGAGCTGTTTTTT; CDR3aa: CATSDPDRVGELFF
v_gene: TRBV6-5; j_gene: TRBJ2-3; abundance: NA; d_gene: NA; CDR3nt: TGTGCCAGCAGGGACTTTTACACCCACGGAGATACGCAGTATTTT; CDR3aa: CASRDFYTHGDTQYF
v_gene: TRBV12-3/TRBV12-4; j_gene: TRBJ2-3; abundance: NA; d_gene: NA; CDR3nt: TGTGCCAGCAGTTTAAGTAGCAATACGCAGTATTTT; CDR3aa: CASSLSSNTQYF
v_gene: TRBV6-5; j_gene: TRBJ2-5; abundance: NA; d_gene: NA; CDR3nt: TGTGCCAGCAGTTACTGGGAGGCATCCCAAGAGACCCAGTACTTC; CDR3aa: CASSYWEASQETQYF
v_gene: TRBV24-1; j_gene: TRBJ1-2; abundance: NA; d_gene: TRBD1; CDR3nt: TGTGCCACCAGTGATTCGCCGGGACAGGGGTTCTATGGCTACACCTTC; CDR3aa: CATSDSPGQGFYGYTF
v_gene: TRBV5-1; j_gene: TRBJ1-2; abundance: NA; d_gene: NA; CDR3nt: TGCGCCAGCAGCTCAGATACAGGGAACTATGGCTACACCTTC; CDR3aa: CASSSDTGNYGYTF
v_gene: TRBV30; j_gene: TRBJ1-6; abundance: NA; d_gene: NA; CDR3nt: TGTGCCTGGAGTGCACGACGGGGGGCGGCGGATAATTCACCCCTCCACTTT; CDR3aa: CAWSARRGAADNSPLHF
v_gene: TRBV7-9; j_gene: TRBJ2-3; abundance: NA; d_gene: NA; CDR3nt: TGTGCCAGCAGCTTAGTCGGCAGGGTCTCTAGCACAGATACGCAGTATTTT; CDR3aa: CASSLVGRVSSTDTQYF
v_gene: TRBV6-5; j_gene: TRBJ1-6; abundance: NA; d_gene: TRBD1; CDR3nt: TGTGCCAGCAGTTCGGACAGGAGCGGTAATTCACCCCTCCACTTT; CDR3aa: CASSSDRSGNSPLHF
v_gene: TRBV29-1; j_gene: TRBJ2-7; abundance: NA; d_gene: TRBD1; CDR3nt: TGCAGCGTTGAAGGAGTAGGGACAGGGGAGAACTACGAGCAGTACTTC; CDR3aa: CSVEGVGTGENYEQYF
v_gene: TRBV10-1; j_gene: TRBJ1-4; abundance: few; d_gene: NA; CDR3nt: TGCGCCAGCAGTGAGTCGAACGGGGAAAAACTGTTTTTT; CDR3aa: CASSESNGEKLFF
v_gene: TRBV27; j_gene: TRBJ2-7; abundance: NA; d_gene: TRBD1; CDR3nt: TGTGCCAGCAGTTTGGGGATAAGGGGACAGGGTAGGTTGGACGAGCAGTACTTC; CDR3aa: CASSLGIRGQGRLDEQYF
v_gene: TRBV9; j_gene: TRBJ1-1; abundance: NA; d_gene: NA; CDR3nt: TGTGCCAGCAGCGGAGCCCCGGCAGGGAGGGCCACTGAAGCTTTCTTT; CDR3aa: CASSGAPAGRATEAFF
v_gene: TRBV4-2; j_gene: TRBJ2-1; abundance: few; d_gene: TRBD2; CDR3nt: TGTGCCAGCAGCCAACTACTAGCGGGATGGAATGAGCAGTTCTTC; CDR3aa: CASSQLLAGWNEQFF
v_gene: TRBV2; j_gene: TRBJ2-3; abundance: once; d_gene: TRBD2; CDR3nt: TGTGCCAGCAATGGGCCGGGAGGGCCTTCTCTCGGTACGCAGTATTTT; CDR3aa: CASNGPGGPSLGTQYF
v_gene: TRBV5-6; j_gene: TRBJ2-3; abundance: NA; d_gene: NA; CDR3nt: TGTGCCAGCAGCTTGGTCGCGGCAGCCGGAGATACGCAGTATTTT; CDR3aa: CASSLVAAAGDTQYF
v_gene: TRBV19; j_gene: TRBJ1-6; abundance: NA; d_gene: NA; CDR3nt: TGTGCCAGTAGTATACAGGGAGGGAATTCACCCCTCCACTTT; CDR3aa: CASSIQGGNSPLHF